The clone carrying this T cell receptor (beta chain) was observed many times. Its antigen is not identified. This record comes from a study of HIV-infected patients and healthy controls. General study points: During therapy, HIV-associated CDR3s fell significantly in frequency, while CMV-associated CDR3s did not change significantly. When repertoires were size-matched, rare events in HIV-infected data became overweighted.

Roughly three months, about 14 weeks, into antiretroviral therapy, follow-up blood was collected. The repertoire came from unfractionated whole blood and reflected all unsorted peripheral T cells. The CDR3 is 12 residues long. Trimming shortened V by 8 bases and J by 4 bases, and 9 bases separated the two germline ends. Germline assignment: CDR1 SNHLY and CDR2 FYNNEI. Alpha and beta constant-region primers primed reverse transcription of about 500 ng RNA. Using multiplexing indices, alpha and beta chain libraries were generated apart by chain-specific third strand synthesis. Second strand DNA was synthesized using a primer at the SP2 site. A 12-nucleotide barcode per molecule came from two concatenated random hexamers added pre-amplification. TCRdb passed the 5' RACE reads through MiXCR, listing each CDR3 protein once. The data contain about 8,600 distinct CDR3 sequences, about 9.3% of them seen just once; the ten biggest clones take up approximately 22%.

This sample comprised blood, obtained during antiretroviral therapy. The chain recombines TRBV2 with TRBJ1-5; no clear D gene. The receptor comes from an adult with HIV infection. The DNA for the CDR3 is TGTGCCAGCCATGGTGCTAATCAGCCCCAGCATTTT. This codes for CASHGANQPQHF.